Here is one T cell receptor beta chain with its context. These data are taken from a study of blood T cell repertoires in COVID-19. As for the study in general: Donors in the United States, Italy and Spain gave samples during acute or convalescent COVID-19. In each case, the material was cDNA or gDNA derived from T cells, B-cell-depleted T cells, or PBMCs.

Original processing notes: Scientists estimated how many nucleated cells there were by amplifying reference gene primers. The method was immunoSEQ multiplex PCR; TCRdb's version includes in-frame clones alone and lacks a portion of them. V and J calls and clone size are copied from that table; D and trimming were computed from the DNA. The sample has about 320,000 clones; roughly 86% are singletons. This CDR3 is 11 amino acids long. Germline values: CDR1 SQVTM, CDR2 ANQGSEA. V was clipped by 6 bases and J by 6 bases, with 11 bases between them. This sequence joins TRBV29-1 and TRBJ1-2; no clear D gene. The TCR was taken from a woman aged 45-60 years with acute or convalescent COVID-19. The sample comprised peripheral blood. The CDR3 sequence: CSVTRDDGYTF. CDR3 coding DNA: TGCAGCGTAACGCGTGATGATGGCTACACCTTC. The full variable domain, rest sourced from reference TRBV29-1 and TRBJ1-2, is SAVISQKPSRDICQRGTSLTIQCQVDSQVTMMFWYRQQPGQSLTLIATANQGSEATYESGFVIDKFPISRPNLTFSTLTVSNMSPEDSSIYLCSVTRDDGYTFGSGTRLTVV.